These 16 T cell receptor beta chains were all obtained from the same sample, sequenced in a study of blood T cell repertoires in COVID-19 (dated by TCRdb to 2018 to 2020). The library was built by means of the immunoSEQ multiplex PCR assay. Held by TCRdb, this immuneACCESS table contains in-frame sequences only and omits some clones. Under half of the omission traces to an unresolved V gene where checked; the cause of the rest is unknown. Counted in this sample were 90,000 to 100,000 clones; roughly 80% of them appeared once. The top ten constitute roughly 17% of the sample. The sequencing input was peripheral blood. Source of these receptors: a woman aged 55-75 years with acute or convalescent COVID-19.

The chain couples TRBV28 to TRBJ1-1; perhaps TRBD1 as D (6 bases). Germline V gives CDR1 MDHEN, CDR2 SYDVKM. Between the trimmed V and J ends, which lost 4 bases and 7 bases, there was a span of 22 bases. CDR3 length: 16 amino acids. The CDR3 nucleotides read TGTGCCAGCAGTTCCTACGGACAGATTCCTTTAAATGAAGCTTTCTTT. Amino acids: CASSSYGQIPLNEAFF.

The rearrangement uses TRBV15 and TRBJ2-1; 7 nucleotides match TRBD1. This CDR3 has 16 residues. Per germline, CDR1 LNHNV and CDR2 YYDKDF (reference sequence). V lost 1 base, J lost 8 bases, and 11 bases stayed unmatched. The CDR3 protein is CATSRGLGGQIHEQFF. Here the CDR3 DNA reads TGTGCCACCAGCAGAGGGCTAGGGGGACAGATCCATGAGCAGTTCTTC.

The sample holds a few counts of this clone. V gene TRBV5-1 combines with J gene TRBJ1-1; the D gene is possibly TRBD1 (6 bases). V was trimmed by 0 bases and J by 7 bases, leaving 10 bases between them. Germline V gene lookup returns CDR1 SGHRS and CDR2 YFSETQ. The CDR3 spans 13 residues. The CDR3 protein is CASSLDREGEAFF. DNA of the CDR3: TGCGCCAGCAGCTTGGACAGGGAGGGTGAAGCTTTCTTT.

The CDR3 DNA reads as TGTGCCACAGGGGCAACTAATGAAAAACTGTTTTTT. It encodes CATGATNEKLFF. The chain is built from TRBV10-3 and TRBJ1-4, with D tentatively TRBD1 (6 bases). In germline, CDR1 is ENHRY, CDR2 SYGVKD. The CDR3 spans 12 residues. V gave up 10 bases and J gave up 0 bases, with 6 bases separating them.

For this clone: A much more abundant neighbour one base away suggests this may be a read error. The CDR3 DNA follows: TGTGCCAGCAGCAAGGACAGGGGGTCAGGGTCACCCCTCCACTTT. Translated, it gives CASSKDRGSGSPLHF. The rearrangement uses TRBV4-2 and TRBJ1-6; 10 bases fit TRBD1. The CDR3 has 15 amino acids. V shed 5 bases and J 10 bases; nucleotides not matched to a gene: 8. Germline values: CDR1 LGHNA, CDR2 YNFKEQ.

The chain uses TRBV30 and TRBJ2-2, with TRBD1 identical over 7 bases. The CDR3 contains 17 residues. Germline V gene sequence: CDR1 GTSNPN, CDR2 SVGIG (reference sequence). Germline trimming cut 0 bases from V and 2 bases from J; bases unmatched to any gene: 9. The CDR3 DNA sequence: TGTGCCTGGAGTGTACTTCGGACAGGTTCAAACACCGGGGAGCTGTTTTTT. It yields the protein CAWSVLRTGSNTGELFF.

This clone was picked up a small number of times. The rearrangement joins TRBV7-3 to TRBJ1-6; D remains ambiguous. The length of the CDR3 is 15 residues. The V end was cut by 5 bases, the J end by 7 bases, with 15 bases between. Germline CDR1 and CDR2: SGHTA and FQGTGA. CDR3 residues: CASSPLGMGNSPLHF. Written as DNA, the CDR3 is TGTGCCAGCAGCCCCCTCGGGATGGGAAATTCACCCCTCCACTTT.

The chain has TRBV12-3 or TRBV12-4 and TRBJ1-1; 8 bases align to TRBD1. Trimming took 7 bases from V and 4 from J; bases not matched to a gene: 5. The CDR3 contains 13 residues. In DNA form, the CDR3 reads TGTGCCAGCACCTTTACAGGGGGCACTGAAGCTTTCTTT. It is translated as CASTFTGGTEAFF.

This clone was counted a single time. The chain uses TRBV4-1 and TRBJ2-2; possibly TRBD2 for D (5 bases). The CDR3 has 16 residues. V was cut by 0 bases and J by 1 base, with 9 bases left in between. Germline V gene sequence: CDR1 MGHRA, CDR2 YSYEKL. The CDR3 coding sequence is TGCGCCAGCAGCCAAGATATCGGACTGAACACCGGGGAGCTGTTTTTT. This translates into CASSQDIGLNTGELFF.

In nucleotides, the CDR3 is TGTGCCAGCAGCCTGCGGATCTTGAGTAGCACAGATACGCAGTATTTT. Encoded protein: CASSLRILSSTDTQYF. The J gene is TRBJ2-3, the V gene TRBV3-1 (or the pseudogene TRBV3-2), with D uncertain. The CDR3 covers 16 residues. Trimming pared 4 bases from V and 0 bases from J, leaving 14 bases between. Germline loops: CDR1 LGHDT, CDR2 YNNKEL (reference sequence).

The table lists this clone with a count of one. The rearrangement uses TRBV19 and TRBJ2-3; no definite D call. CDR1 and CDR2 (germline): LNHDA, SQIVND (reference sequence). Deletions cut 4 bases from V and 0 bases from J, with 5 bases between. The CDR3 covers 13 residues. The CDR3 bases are TGTGCCAGTAGTACTAAGAGCACAGATACGCAGTATTTT. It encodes CASSTKSTDTQYF.

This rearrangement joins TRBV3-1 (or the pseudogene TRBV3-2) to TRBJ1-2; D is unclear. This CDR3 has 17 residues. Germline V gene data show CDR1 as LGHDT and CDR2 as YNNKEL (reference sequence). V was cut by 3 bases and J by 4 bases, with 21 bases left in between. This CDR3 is CASSHDPMGRIIYGYTF. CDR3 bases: TGTGCCAGCAGCCATGATCCAATGGGCAGGATTATCTATGGCTACACCTTC.

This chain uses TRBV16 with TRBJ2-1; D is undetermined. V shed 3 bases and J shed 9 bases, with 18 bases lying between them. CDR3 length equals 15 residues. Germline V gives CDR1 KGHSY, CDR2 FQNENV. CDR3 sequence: CASSHRLTGGSEQFF. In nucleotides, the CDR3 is TGTGCCAGCAGCCACCGCCTCACGGGTGGTAGTGAGCAGTTCTTC.

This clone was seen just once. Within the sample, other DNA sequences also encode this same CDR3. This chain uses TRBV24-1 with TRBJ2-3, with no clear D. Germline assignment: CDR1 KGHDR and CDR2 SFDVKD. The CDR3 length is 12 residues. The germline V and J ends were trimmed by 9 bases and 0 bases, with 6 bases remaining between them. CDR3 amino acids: CATGASTDTQYF. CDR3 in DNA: TGTGCCACCGGAGCAAGCACAGATACGCAGTATTTT.

The CDR3 loop reads CASTGVGQGLLTNYGYTF. The CDR3 DNA follows: TGTGCCAGCACCGGAGTGGGACAGGGGCTATTAACTAACTATGGCTACACCTTC. The chain carries TRBV2 and TRBJ1-2, with TRBD1 matching over 10 bases. The CDR3 totals 18 residues. V trimming: 7 bases; J trimming: 0 bases; junction bases outside the gene matches: 14. CDR1 and CDR2 from the germline V gene are SNHLY and FYNNEI.

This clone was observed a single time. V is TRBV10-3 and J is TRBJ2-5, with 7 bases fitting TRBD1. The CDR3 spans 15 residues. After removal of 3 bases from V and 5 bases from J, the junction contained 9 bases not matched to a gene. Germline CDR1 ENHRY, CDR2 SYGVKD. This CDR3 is CAISESRGQRETQYF. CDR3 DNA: TGTGCCATCAGTGAATCAAGGGGACAGAGGGAGACCCAGTACTTC.